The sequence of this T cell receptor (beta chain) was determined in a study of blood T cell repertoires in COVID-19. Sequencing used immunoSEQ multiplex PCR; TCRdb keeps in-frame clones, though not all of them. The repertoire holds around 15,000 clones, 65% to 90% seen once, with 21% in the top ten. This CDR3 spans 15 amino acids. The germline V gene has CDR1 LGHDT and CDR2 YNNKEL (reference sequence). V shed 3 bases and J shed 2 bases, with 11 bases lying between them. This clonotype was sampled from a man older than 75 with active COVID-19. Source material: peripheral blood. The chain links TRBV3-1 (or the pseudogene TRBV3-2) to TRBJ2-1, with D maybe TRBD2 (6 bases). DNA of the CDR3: TGTGCCAGCAGCCATTCTAGCGAGACCTACAATGAGCAGTTCTTC. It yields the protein CASSHSSETYNEQFF.